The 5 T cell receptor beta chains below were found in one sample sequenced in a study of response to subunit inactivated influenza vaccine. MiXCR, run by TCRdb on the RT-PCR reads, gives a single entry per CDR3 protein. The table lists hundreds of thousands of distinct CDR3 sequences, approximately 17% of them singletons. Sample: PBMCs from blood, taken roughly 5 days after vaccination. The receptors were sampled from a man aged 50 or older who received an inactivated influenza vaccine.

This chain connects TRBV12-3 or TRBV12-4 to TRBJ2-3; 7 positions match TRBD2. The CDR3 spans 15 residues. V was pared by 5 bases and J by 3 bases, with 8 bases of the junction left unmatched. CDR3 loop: CASSPGGSRTDTQYF. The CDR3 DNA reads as TGTGCCAGCAGTCCCGGCGGGAGTCGGACAGATACGCAGTATTTT.

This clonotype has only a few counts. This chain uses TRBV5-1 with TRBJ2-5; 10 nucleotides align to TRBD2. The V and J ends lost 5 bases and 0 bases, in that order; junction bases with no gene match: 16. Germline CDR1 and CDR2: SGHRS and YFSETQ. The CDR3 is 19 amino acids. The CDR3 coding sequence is TGCGCCAGCAGGGGAACGAATGCAGCGGGGGGGACGTACCAAGAGACCCAGTACTTC. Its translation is CASRGTNAAGGTYQETQYF.

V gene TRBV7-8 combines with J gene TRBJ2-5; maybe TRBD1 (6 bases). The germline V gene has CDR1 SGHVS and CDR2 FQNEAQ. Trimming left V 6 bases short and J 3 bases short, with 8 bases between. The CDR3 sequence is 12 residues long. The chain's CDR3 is CASRRTEETQYF. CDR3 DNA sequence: TGTGCCAGCAGGCGGACAGAAGAGACCCAGTACTTC.

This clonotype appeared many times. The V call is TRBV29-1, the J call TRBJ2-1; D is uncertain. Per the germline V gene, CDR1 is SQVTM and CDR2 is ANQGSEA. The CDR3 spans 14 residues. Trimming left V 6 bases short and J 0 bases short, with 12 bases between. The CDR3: CSVVGRNSYNEQFF. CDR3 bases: TGCAGCGTCGTAGGACGGAACTCCTACAATGAGCAGTTCTTC.

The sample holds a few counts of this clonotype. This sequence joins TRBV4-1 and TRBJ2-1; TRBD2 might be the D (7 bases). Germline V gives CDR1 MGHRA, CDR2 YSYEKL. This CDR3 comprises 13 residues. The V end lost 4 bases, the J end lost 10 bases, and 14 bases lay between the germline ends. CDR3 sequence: CASSRGGLPEQFF. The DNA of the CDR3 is TGCGCCAGCAGCCGGGGGGGCCTTCCCGAGCAGTTCTTC.